One T cell receptor (beta chain) is described in this entry. This entry comes from a study of blood T cells in healthy people across ages. The V end was cut by 1 base, the J end by 3 bases, with 18 bases between. The CDR3 covers 18 residues. CDR1 and CDR2 from the germline V gene are SGHTA and FQGTGA. Primed by a sample-barcoded 5' primer and a J-beta primer mix, a second PCR proceeded for 7 to 11 cycles. Every cDNA molecule carried a tag from a template-switch adaptor bearing 12 random nucleotides. Via MiXCR, TCRdb re-called the 5' RACE reads, giving one row per CDR3 protein. Of 1.5 million to 2 million distinct CDR3 sequences listed, approximately 28% are singletons.

The chain employs TRBV7-3 and TRBJ2-2; D might be TRBD1 or TRBD2, each matching 7 bases. Sequenced: blood. This TCR was recovered from a young woman in good health. CDR3 region: CASSLNPTGEGDTGELFF. DNA of the CDR3: TGTGCCAGCAGCTTAAACCCTACAGGGGAGGGTGACACCGGGGAGCTGTTTTTT.